This T cell receptor (beta chain) derives from a study of T cell responses to AZD1222 COVID-19 vaccine. About the study: Analyses pooled second doses at about 4 or about 12 weeks. Findings and limits, study-wide: Spike-specific TCR repertoires showed rising breadth and depth after two AZD1222 doses. Baseline serostatus was positive in only six AZD1222 recipients. Possibly, clonal diversity was underestimated; donors were largely white British and included more females.

As regards this clone: Its cognate antigen is unknown.

CDR3 length equals 13 residues. The V end was cut by 2 bases, the J end by 3 bases, with 7 bases between. Germline loops: CDR1 MNHEY, CDR2 SVGAGI. Some clones are missing from TCRdb's copy, which holds only in-frame ones; the method was immunoSEQ multiplex PCR. This table has more than 95,000 clones, about 93% appearing once. The TCR sequence derives from an adult in good health. V is TRBV6-5 and J is TRBJ1-1; no clear D. Material: peripheral blood, obtained on day 0 of AZD1222 vaccination. The CDR3 region has the DNA TGTGCCAGCAGTTACGGGCGGCACACTGAAGCTTTCTTT. Residues: CASSYGRHTEAFF.